This T cell receptor (beta chain) is from a study of blood T cell repertoires in COVID-19. Study background: Samples taken during acute and convalescent COVID-19 were collected in the United States, Italy and Spain.

In the original analysis: Nucleated cell counts were estimated from reference gene primer amplification. Profiling relied on immunoSEQ multiplex PCR, and the TCRdb table lists in-frame clones only, not all of them. D and trimming come from the DNA, and the V and J calls and clone size come from that table. Of 140,000 to 150,000 clones detected, 75% to 90% appear once; the ten largest clones hold 1.5% to 2%. The CDR3 sequence is 13 residues long. Germline lookup yields CDR1 PRHDT and CDR2 FYEKMQ (reference sequence). V trimming: 4 bases; J trimming: 9 bases; junction bases outside the gene matches: 5.

The chain employs TRBV13 and TRBJ2-7; 11 bases map to TRBD1. The sequence was obtained from a woman aged 45-59 years with acute or convalescent COVID-19. The sequencing input was peripheral blood. CDR3 bases: TGTGCCAGCAGCTCCGGGACAGGGGGATTGCAGTACTTC. Residues: CASSSGTGGLQYF.